This T cell receptor (beta chain) is drawn from a study of blood T cell repertoires in COVID-19 (dated by TCRdb to the early 2020s). In the study overall: Samples covering the acute and convalescent phases of COVID-19 were provided by collaborators in the United States, Italy and Spain. The prospective study material was composed of cDNA or gDNA derived from T cells, B-cell-depleted T cells, or PBMCs. Deeply sampled blood TCRbeta repertoires from subjects exposed to, actively infected with, or recovered from COVID-19 were included in the dataset. The repertoires were released in a freely available public database intended as a resource for research on the immune response to SARS-CoV-2. The samples were drawn from two sources: the first 160 participants of the ongoing ImmuneRACE study, and over 950 subjects contributed by 6 global collaborators. A de-identified subject ID, COVID-19 status, age in years and sex were almost always included in the sample metadata. Where available, HLA class I and class II types were obtained from metadata supplied by the sample provider rather than from assay-based typing.

Each collaborating institution followed its own protocols to collect whole blood in K2EDTA tubes. For TCRbeta analysis, collaborator samples were shipped as frozen whole blood, as isolated PBMCs, or as DNA extracted from either sample type. V and J are trimmed by 2 bases and 3 bases, and the gene matches miss 15 bases of the junction. From the cysteine through the phenylalanine, the CDR3 covers 19 amino acids. CDR3 DNA only is kept here, 57 bases in frame from base 1. The germline V gene provides CDR1 SGHVS and CDR2 FQNEAQ. In regard to this clone: There is no known antigen for this receptor. No base-level quality is on record; no much larger clone is a single base apart.

Study-level results and caveats: How much clinical and demographic metadata was included differed by source and by participant, and the metadata was provided uncurated.

The immunoSEQ Assay, a bias-controlled multiplex PCR, was used to amplify TCRbeta CDR3 regions from genomic DNA. The published analysis was carried out like this. Within the assay, amplification of reference gene primers was used to estimate how many nucleated cells each sample contained. To quantify the absolute abundance of each unique TCRbeta CDR3 rearrangement, sequence reads were collapsed and filtered. For each sample, productive Simpson clonality was calculated as the square root of Simpson's diversity index across productive rearrangements. The clones in this table, taken by TCRdb from immuneACCESS, are in-frame only. Not every clone is retained; where verified, under half of the shortfall comes from an unresolved V gene, and the cause of the rest is unknown. For V, J and clone size, that table is used; D and trimming come from the DNA. Recorded for this sample are under 250,000 clones; about 85% of them occurred a single time. The ten largest make up around 3% of the sample.

The TCR sequence derives from a man aged 18 to 30 with active or convalescent COVID-19. The chain employs TRBV7-8 and TRBJ1-5; 8 middle bases align to TRBD1. The sequenced material came from peripheral blood. The nucleotides are TGTGCCAGCAGCTTATCCGACAGGGGATCCCTACGTACCAATCAGCCCCAGCATTTT. It is translated as CASSLSDRGSLRTNQPQHF.